Listed here is a single T cell receptor beta chain. Its antigen has not been determined. No quality values exist for individual bases; no much larger clone is one base distant. Library preparation used PCR. DNA from cultured CD4+ T cells underwent TCR sequencing with the Oncomine TCR Beta short-read assay at the Johns Hopkins FTIC core. Genomic DNA was extracted from the cultured CD4+ T cells with the QIAamp micro DNA kit. The Oncomine TCR Beta libraries from cultured CD4+ T cells were pooled using unique dual indexes and then sequenced on an Illumina iSeq 100. In the original analysis: Non-productive sequences were filtered out, and CDR3s that did not start with C, did not end with F or W, or were shorter than 7 amino acids were discarded. Antigen-specific clonotypes were identified using the MANAFEST web application through comparison of peptide-stimulated wells with reference and other culture wells. To be called positive, a clone needed an FDR below 0.05, an odds ratio above 5, and a productive frequency above 0.1% in at least two of three replicate wells. Cross-reactive clonotypes were defined as significantly expanded in both SARS-CoV-2 spike wells and at least one common cold coronavirus spike condition. CDR3 homology was assessed with Levenshtein distances (stringdist) and unrooted phylogenetic trees (ape) in R version 3.6.1. TCRdb reanalyzed the raw reads on its own, using fastp at Q25 for trimming and MiXCR for clone calling, and kept in-frame beta chains. For every CDR3 protein sequence, its rows merge into one entry that carries the most common genes and DNA. TCRdb assigned the V and J calls; the authors' analysis was not used. This sample has 9,500 to 15,000 distinct CDR3 sequences in its table, and roughly half of those were observed once. The ten largest make up roughly a sixth of the sample.

Per the publication, the treatment or condition label means: approximately nine-day PBMC culture with coronavirus spike peptide pools or control peptides (ViraFEST assay). The ViraFEST assay was used in the study, in which antigen-specific T cells were expanded with peptide pools and expanded clonotypes were subsequently identified by TCR sequencing. Positive SARS-CoV-2 PCR tests in the convalescent patients dated from March to December 2020, before Alpha, Beta and Delta variants emerged in the United States. Each well held 2.1 million or so PBMCs cultured in IMDM containing around 5% human AB serum and 10 IU/ml IL-2, with 7.5 to 10 ug/ml peptide pools added. On days 3 and 7, half of the culture medium was replaced with fresh IL-2-containing medium. After 10 days of culture, CD4+ T cells were isolated by negative selection with the EasySep CD4+ T cell isolation kit. Ficoll-Paque Plus gradient centrifugation was used to isolate PBMCs from whole blood, and the isolated PBMCs were then either used fresh or cryopreserved at -140C. Triplicate wells were generally used for each culture condition.

This entry is derived from a study of vaccination and CD4 T cells after COVID-19 (dated by TCRdb to the early 2020s). General notes on the study: SARS-CoV-2 positivity had been established in the convalescent patients by nasal swab PCR, and mild disease was recorded in some 10 of these patients and severe disease in one. In roughly 10 COVID-19 convalescent patients and a handful of infection-naive healthy vaccine recipients, the spike-specific CD4+ TCR repertoire before mRNA vaccination was compared with the repertoire after mRNA vaccination. Post-COVID blood samples were collected from convalescent patients a median of around 100 days after diagnosis, with a range of about 30 to 161 days. The convalescent cohort included six males and four females, with two Hispanic individuals, seven Caucasians, two Asians and one multiracial person. Two doses of either the Pfizer-BioNTech BNT162b2 vaccine (n=8) or the Moderna mRNA-1273 vaccine (n=2) were administered to participants. Culture stimuli were overlapping spike peptide pools from SARS-CoV-2 and from the common cold coronaviruses HCoV-NL63, HCoV-OC43 and HCoV-229E. Post-vaccine blood samples were taken a median of 72 days after the second vaccine dose, with a range of about 13 to 250 days. As controls, cultures received a CEFX viral epitope pool (the positive control), an HIV-1 Nef peptide pool (the negative control), or no peptide at all. Study-wide findings and limitations: Although the median number of SARS-CoV-2-reactive clonotypes went up from around 20 after infection to 30 to 45 after vaccination, the increase was not significant. The study included relatively few convalescent patients and did not analyze early timepoints after natural infection. In convalescent patients, a median around 84% of post-vaccine SARS-CoV-2-reactive clones were detected only after vaccination, and vaccine-specific priming was suggested by this finding. Of the vaccine-specific clones found in convalescent patients, nearly all (304 of 307) were mono-reactive for SARS-CoV-2 spike instead of being cross-reactive with common cold coronaviruses.

Sequencing was performed on cultured CD4+ T cells from blood, taken after SARS-CoV-2 vaccination. The sequence was collected from a human donor with COVID-19.

The encoded CDR3 is CASSLARTGTEQFF. The DNA sequence reads TGTGCCAGCAGCTTAGCCCGGACAGGGACTGAGCAGTTCTTC. The sequence is built from TRBV11-3 and TRBJ2-1; 8 middle bases align to TRBD1. V is pruned by 1 base and J by 9 bases, leaving 5 bases of the junction without a gene match. There are 14 amino acids in the CDR3, from cysteine to phenylalanine inclusive. CDR3 DNA is the only sequence kept; it has 42 bases, read in frame from the first base. The germline V gene sets CDR1 to SGHNT and CDR2 to YENEEA.